A single T cell receptor beta chain is shown here with its context. This sample is drawn from a study of CD8 T cells in Susac syndrome. From blood CD8+ and CD4+ T cells, the TCR beta chain was sequenced. V lost 6 bases, J lost 2 bases, and 16 bases lay in between. The length of the CDR3 is 15 residues. When the RNA was reverse transcribed, random hexamers were used with an input of roughly 0.45 to 1 ug. immunoSEQ multiplex PCR amplified TCR beta CDR3 across 54 Vbeta, 13 Jbeta. MiXCR, applied by TCRdb to the immunoSEQ multiplex PCR reads, yields one record per CDR3 protein. The table has about 300,000 distinct CDR3 sequences, roughly nine tenths seen once.

The sequenced sample was CD4+ T cells from PBMCs. The TCR sequence derives from a human donor with multiple sclerosis. The chain is built from TRBV12-3 or TRBV12-4 and TRBJ1-2, with D possibly matching TRBD1 (5 bases). CDR3 nucleotide sequence: TGTGCCAGCAGCCCCGCCCTCAGGGCAAACTATGGCTACACCTTC. Translating gives CASSPALRANYGYTF.